The 24 T cell receptor beta chains below were found in one sample sequenced in a study of cytomegalovirus exposure and HLA in healthy donors. The study ran its PCR with 60 Vbeta and 13 Jbeta primers. The assay was immunoSEQ multiplex PCR, and TCRdb's table has in-frame clones only and misses some. The sample has some 170,000 clones; approximately 72% are singletons. The source material was PBMCs. The receptors shown here come from a human donor in good health.

This chain uses TRBV11-2 with TRBJ2-7, with a tentative D call TRBD1 (5 bases). Germline lookup yields CDR1 SGHAT and CDR2 FQNNGV. V was shortened by 6 bases and J by 0 bases, with 6 bases between the two germline ends. The CDR3 has 12 amino acids. This CDR3 is CASRGLSYEQYF. CDR3 sequence (DNA): TGTGCCAGCAGGGGGCTCTCCTACGAGCAGTACTTC. Full variable domain (outside the CDR3, taken from reference TRBV11-2 and TRBJ2-7): EAGVAQSPRYKIIEKRQSVAFWCNPISGHATLYWYQQILGQGPKLLIQFQNNGVVDDSQLPKDRFSAERLKGVDSTLKIQPAKLEDSAVYLCASRGLSYEQYFGPGTRLTVT.

This rearrangement joins TRBV19 to TRBJ2-7; 7 bases map to TRBD2. Germline assignment: CDR1 LNHDA and CDR2 SQIVND (reference sequence). The ends lost 3 bases at V and 0 bases at J; junction bases unmatched: 5. CDR3 size: 15 residues. CDR3 sequence reads: CASSMGGGFSYEQYF. CDR3 in DNA: TGTGCCAGTAGTATGGGCGGGGGATTCTCCTACGAGCAGTACTTC.

This sequence joins TRBV29-1 and TRBJ1-3, with unresolved D. The CDR3 contains 14 residues. With 5 bases removed from V and 3 bases from J, the gap between germline ends came to 14 bases. Germline V CDR1 and CDR2: SQVTM, ANQGSEA. The CDR3 loop reads CSVWTRGGGNTIYF. The CDR3 DNA follows: TGCAGCGTTTGGACCCGGGGAGGTGGAAACACCATATATTTT.

The J gene is TRBJ2-1, the V gene TRBV6-1; no clear D. Per germline, CDR1 MNHNS and CDR2 SASEGT. CDR3 length equals 18 residues. The ends were cut back, 1 base at V and 0 bases at J, with 16 bases in the middle. CDR3: CASSEGPVYSFSYNEQFF. In DNA, the CDR3 is TGTGCCAGCAGTGAAGGTCCCGTGTACAGCTTCTCCTACAATGAGCAGTTCTTC.

V gene TRBV19 combines with J gene TRBJ2-2, with 9 bases identical to TRBD1. This CDR3 comprises 15 residues. The germline V gene has CDR1 LNHDA and CDR2 SQIVND (reference sequence). Trimming removed 5 bases from V and 5 bases from J; junction bases left unmatched: 6. The CDR3, as DNA: TGTGCCAGTAGTTTGGGACAGGGAATTACCGGGGAGCTGTTTTTT. As protein: CASSLGQGITGELFF. Based on the CDR3 plus reference TRBV19 and TRBJ2-2, the full variable domain is DGGITQSPKYLFRKEGQNVTLSCEQNLNHDAMYWYRQDPGQGLRLIYYSQIVNDFQKGDIAEGYSVSREKKESFPLTVTSAQKNPTAFYLCASSLGQGITGELFFGEGSRLTVL.

The sample holds a few counts of this clone. The chain joins TRBV5-6 to TRBJ1-1; TRBD1 aligns across 7 bases. The junction had 8 bases not matched to a gene; V was cut back by 2 bases and J by 4 bases. The germline gives CDR1 SGHDT, CDR2 YYEEEE. The CDR3 spans 15 residues. CDR3 coding DNA: TGTGCCAGCAGCTTTGGTACAGGGGTAGGCACTGAAGCTTTCTTT. This gives the protein CASSFGTGVGTEAFF.

This chain links TRBV7-2 with TRBJ2-3; 10 nucleotides match TRBD2. V was pared by 1 base and J by 3 bases, with 4 bases of the junction left unmatched. There are 16 residues in the CDR3. Per germline, CDR1 SGHTA and CDR2 FQGNSA. CDR3 region: CASSLVSGGATDTQYF. CDR3 nucleotides: TGTGCCAGCAGCTTAGTCAGCGGGGGGGCTACAGATACGCAGTATTTT.

The chain recombines TRBV27 with TRBJ1-2; possible D gene TRBD1, 6 bases. The CDR3 extends over 14 amino acids. Between the trimmed V and J ends, which lost 2 bases and 3 bases, there was a span of 10 bases. Germline-derived CDR1 and CDR2 are MNHEY and SMNVEV (reference sequence). CDR3 sequence reads: CASSLNRDDYGYTF. The DNA for the CDR3 is TGTGCCAGCAGTTTAAACAGGGATGACTATGGCTACACCTTC.

The chain carries TRBV30 and TRBJ2-6; 7 bases fit TRBD2. Trimming took 4 bases from V and 1 from J; bases not matched to a gene: 4. This CDR3 is built from 15 residues. Germline CDR1 is GTSNPN and CDR2 is SVGIG (reference sequence). Here the CDR3 reads CAWIRGGSGANVLTF. Written as DNA, the CDR3 is TGTGCCTGGATTCGGGGAGGGTCTGGGGCCAACGTCCTGACTTTC.

This clone was picked up a small number of times. J is TRBJ2-1 and V is TRBV5-1; 9 positions match TRBD2. The CDR3 consists of 17 residues. Looked up from germline, CDR1 is SGHRS and CDR2 is YFSETQ. J lost 7 bases, V lost 0 bases, and 11 bases had no gene match. The CDR3 nucleotides read TGCGCCAGCAGCTTGGGGCGGGGGGGCCCGACTGTAAATGAGCAGTTCTTC. Amino acid sequence: CASSLGRGGPTVNEQFF. Using reference TRBV5-1 and TRBJ2-1 for the parts outside the CDR3, the full variable domain is KAGVTQTPRYLIKTRGQQVTLSCSPISGHRSVSWYQQTPGQGLQFLFEYFSETQRNKGNFPGRFSGRQFSNSRSEMNVSTLELGDSALYLCASSLGRGGPTVNEQFFGPGTRLTVL.

The table lists this clone with a count of one. The V gene is TRBV11-2, the J gene TRBJ1-1; D call uncertain. V was trimmed by 5 bases and J by 1 base, leaving 11 bases between them. The CDR3 runs to 14 residues. CDR1 and CDR2 from the germline V gene are SGHAT and FQNNGV. The CDR3 nucleotides are TGTGCCAGCAGCACCCCGGGAGGGAACACTGAAGCTTTCTTT. Translating gives CASSTPGGNTEAFF.

This chain uses TRBV7-9 with TRBJ2-3, with D unclear. CDR3 length: 15 residues. V dropped 1 base and J dropped 5 bases, with 13 bases sitting between them. CDR1 and CDR2 from the germline V gene are SEHNR and FQNEAQ (reference sequence). The DNA for the CDR3 is TGTGCCAGCAGCTTAGGGCTTTCCCTCCAAGATACGCAGTATTTT. Its protein product is CASSLGLSLQDTQYF.

V gene TRBV10-3 combines with J gene TRBJ1-2; D remains unclear. Trimming took off 7 bases at V and 3 bases at J, with 18 bases between the two ends. The CDR3 contains 15 residues. Germline loops: CDR1 ENHRY, CDR2 SYGVKD. The CDR3 loop is CAITRGVVLDYGYTF. The CDR3 bases are TGTGCCATCACCCGGGGAGTAGTTTTGGACTATGGCTACACCTTC.

Here the CDR3 reads CASTLGPARAVDTQYF. The CDR3, as DNA: TGTGCCAGCACCCTCGGTCCCGCAAGAGCGGTAGATACGCAGTATTTT. The V call is TRBV7-9, the J call TRBJ2-3, with D maybe TRBD2 (5 bases). This CDR3 spans 16 amino acids. V was pared by 7 bases and J by 5 bases, with 22 bases between. CDR1 and CDR2 from the germline V gene are SEHNR and FQNEAQ (reference sequence).

The chain uses TRBV25-1 and TRBJ1-6, with TRBD1 as a possible D gene (6 bases). The CDR3 has 15 amino acids. Germline CDR1 MGHDK, CDR2 SYGVNS. V gave up 2 bases and J gave up 9 bases, with 14 bases separating them. CDR3 in DNA: TGTGCCAGCAGTGAAAATACAGGGTCCGTTTCACCCCTCCACTTT. Residues: CASSENTGSVSPLHF.

The chain uses TRBV19 and TRBJ1-1; possible D gene TRBD1, 5 bases. The CDR3 runs to 15 residues. Trimming shortened V by 5 bases and J by 0 bases, and 13 bases separated the two germline ends. Germline CDR1 reads LNHDA; CDR2 reads SQIVND (reference sequence). The CDR3 loop is CASSLRGGVNTEAFF. CDR3 sequence (DNA): TGTGCCAGTAGTCTTAGAGGAGGGGTGAACACTGAAGCTTTCTTT.

The V call is TRBV29-1, the J call TRBJ1-1; D remains ambiguous. Looked up from germline, CDR1 is SQVTM and CDR2 is ANQGSEA. Trimming left V 2 bases short and J 1 base short, with 8 bases between. The CDR3 is made up of 13 amino acids. The CDR3 DNA is TGCAGCGTTGAATTTTATAGGAACACTGAAGCTTTCTTT. This translates into CSVEFYRNTEAFF.

The sample holds one count of this clone. V is TRBV19 and J is TRBJ1-2, with a tentative D call TRBD1 (5 bases). The V end lost 7 bases, the J end lost 3 bases, and 12 bases lay between the germline ends. The CDR3 runs 13 residues. In germline, CDR1 is LNHDA, CDR2 SQIVND (reference sequence). The CDR3 DNA follows: TGTGCCAGTACCTCGACAGCCCACTATGGCTACACCTTC. This sequence encodes CASTSTAHYGYTF.

The chain combines TRBV4-1 with TRBJ2-5, with TRBD2 matching 9 bases. CDR3 length: 16 residues. Germline V gene sequence: CDR1 MGHRA, CDR2 YSYEKL. V shed 0 bases and J 3 bases; nucleotides not matched to a gene: 5. In nucleotides, the CDR3 is TGCGCCAGCAGCCAAGAGGTCCCTAGCGGGGAAGAGACCCAGTACTTC. This codes for CASSQEVPSGEETQYF.

The V call is TRBV5-5, the J call TRBJ2-7; a weak D match, TRBD1 (7 bases). The CDR3 is made up of 15 amino acids. The germline V gene encodes CDR1 SGHKS and CDR2 YYEKEE (reference sequence). V was trimmed by 0 bases and J by 6 bases, leaving 16 bases between them. In DNA, the CDR3 is TGTGCCAGCAGCTTGGGGGGCGGGACAGCGTGCGAGCAGTACTTC. This sequence encodes CASSLGGGTACEQYF.

The table lists this clone with a count of one. The CDR3 here is CASSYEAYYEQYF. The CDR3 DNA is TGTGCCAGCAGTTACGAGGCCTACTACGAGCAGTACTTC. The V gene is TRBV6-5, the J gene TRBJ2-7; D is uncertain. The V and J ends lost 2 bases and 3 bases respectively, with 8 bases between them. This CDR3 has 13 amino acids. Germline loops: CDR1 MNHEY, CDR2 SVGAGI.

This chain connects TRBV30 to TRBJ2-3; TRBD2 matches 13 bases. The ends lost 4 bases at V and 8 bases at J; junction bases unmatched: 12. In germline, CDR1 is GTSNPN, CDR2 SVGIG (reference sequence). This CDR3 spans 16 amino acids. CDR3 sequence (DNA): TGTGCCTGGAAGGGCGGAACTAGCGGGGGGGCCCGTACGCAGTATTTT. It yields the protein CAWKGGTSGGARTQYF.

This clone was recorded only once. V gene TRBV29-1 combines with J gene TRBJ2-3, with TRBD1 identical over 9 bases. Per germline, CDR1 SQVTM and CDR2 ANQGSEA. J lost 1 base, V lost 7 bases, and 6 bases had no gene match. The CDR3 spans 14 residues. CDR3 DNA sequence: TGCAGCGCCGGACAGGGGTATGGCACAGATACGCAGTATTTT. This translates into CSAGQGYGTDTQYF.

This clone was found once. J is TRBJ2-5 and V is TRBV7-9; 9 positions agree with TRBD2. Germline CDR1 SEHNR, CDR2 FQNEAQ (reference sequence). CDR3 length: 15 residues. Trimming removed 6 bases from V and 2 bases from J; junction bases left unmatched: 7. The chain's CDR3 is CASRDSGGPQETQYF. CDR3 in DNA: TGTGCCAGCAGGGATAGCGGGGGTCCTCAAGAGACCCAGTACTTC.